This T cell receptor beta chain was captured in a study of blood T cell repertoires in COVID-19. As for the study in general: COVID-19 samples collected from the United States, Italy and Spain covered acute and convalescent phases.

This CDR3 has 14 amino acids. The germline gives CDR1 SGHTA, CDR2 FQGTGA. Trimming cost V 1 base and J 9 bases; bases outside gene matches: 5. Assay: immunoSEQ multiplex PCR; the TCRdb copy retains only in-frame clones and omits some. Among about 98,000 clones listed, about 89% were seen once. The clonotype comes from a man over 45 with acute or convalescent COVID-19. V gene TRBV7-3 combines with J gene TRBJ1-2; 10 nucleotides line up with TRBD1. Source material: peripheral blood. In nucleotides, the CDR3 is TGTGCCAGCAGCTTAAATCGACAGGGGGCCAGCTACACCTTC. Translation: CASSLNRQGASYTF.